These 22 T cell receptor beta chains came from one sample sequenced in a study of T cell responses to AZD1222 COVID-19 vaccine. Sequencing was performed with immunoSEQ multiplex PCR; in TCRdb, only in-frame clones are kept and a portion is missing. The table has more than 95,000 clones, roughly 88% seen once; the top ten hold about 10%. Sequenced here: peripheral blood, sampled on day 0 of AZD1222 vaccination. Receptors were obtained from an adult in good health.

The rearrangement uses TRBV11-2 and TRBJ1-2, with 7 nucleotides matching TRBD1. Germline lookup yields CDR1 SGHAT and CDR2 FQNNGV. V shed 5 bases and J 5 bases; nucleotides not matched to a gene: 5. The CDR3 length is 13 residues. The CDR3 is CASSEQGMYGYTF. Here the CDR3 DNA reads TGTGCCAGCAGCGAACAGGGGATGTATGGCTACACCTTC.

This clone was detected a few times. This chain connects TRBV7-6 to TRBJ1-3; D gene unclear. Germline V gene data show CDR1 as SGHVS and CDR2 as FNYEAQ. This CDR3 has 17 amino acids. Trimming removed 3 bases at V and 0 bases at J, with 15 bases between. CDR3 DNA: TGTGCCAGCAGCTTTAGGGCAGACCTTTACTCTGGAAACACCATATATTTT. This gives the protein CASSFRADLYSGNTIYF.

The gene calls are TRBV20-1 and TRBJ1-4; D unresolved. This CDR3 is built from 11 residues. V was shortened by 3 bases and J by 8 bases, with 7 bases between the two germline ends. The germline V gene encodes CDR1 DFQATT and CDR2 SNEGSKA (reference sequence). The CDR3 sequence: CSAREREKLFF. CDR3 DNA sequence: TGCAGTGCTAGGGAGAGGGAAAAACTGTTTTTT.

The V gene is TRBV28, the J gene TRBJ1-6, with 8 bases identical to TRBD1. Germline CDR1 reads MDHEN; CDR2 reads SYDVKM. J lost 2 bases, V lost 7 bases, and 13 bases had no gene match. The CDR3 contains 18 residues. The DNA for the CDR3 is TGTGCCAGCACCGTGGCAGGGGGCCTTGGGGCCTATAATTCACCCCTCCACTTT. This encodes CASTVAGGLGAYNSPLHF.

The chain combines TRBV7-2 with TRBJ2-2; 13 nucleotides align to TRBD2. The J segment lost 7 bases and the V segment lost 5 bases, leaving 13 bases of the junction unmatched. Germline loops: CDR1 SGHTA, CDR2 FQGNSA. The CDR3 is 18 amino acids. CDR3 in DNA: TGTGCCAGCAGCAAACCGGGACTAGCGGGGATTATGGGCGGGGAGCTGTTTTTT. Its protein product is CASSKPGLAGIMGGELFF.

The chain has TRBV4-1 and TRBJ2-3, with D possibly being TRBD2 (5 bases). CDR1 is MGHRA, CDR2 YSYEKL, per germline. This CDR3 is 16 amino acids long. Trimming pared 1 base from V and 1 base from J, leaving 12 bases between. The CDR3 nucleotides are TGCGCCAGCAGCCAAGGGTCGGGGAAGGGCACAGATACGCAGTATTTT. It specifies CASSQGSGKGTDTQYF.

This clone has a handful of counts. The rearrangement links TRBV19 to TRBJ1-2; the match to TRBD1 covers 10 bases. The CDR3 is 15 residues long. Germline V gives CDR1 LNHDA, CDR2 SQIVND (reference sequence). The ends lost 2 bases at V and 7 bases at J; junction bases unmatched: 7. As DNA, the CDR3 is TGTGCCAGTAGTATACTCGGACAGGGGGTCGTTGGCTACACCTTC. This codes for CASSILGQGVVGYTF.

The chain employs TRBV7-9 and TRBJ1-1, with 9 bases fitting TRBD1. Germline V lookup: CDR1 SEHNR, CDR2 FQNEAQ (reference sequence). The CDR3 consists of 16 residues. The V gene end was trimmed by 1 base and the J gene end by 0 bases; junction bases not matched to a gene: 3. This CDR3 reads CASSLGQGGMNTEAFF. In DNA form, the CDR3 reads TGTGCCAGCAGCTTAGGACAGGGGGGAATGAACACTGAAGCTTTCTTT.

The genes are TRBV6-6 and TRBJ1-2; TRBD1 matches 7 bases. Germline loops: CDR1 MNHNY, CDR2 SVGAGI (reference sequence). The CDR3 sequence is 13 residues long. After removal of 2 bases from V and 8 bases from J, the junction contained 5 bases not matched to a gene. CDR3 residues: CASSYDRARGYTF. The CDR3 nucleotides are TGTGCCAGCAGTTACGACAGGGCAAGAGGCTACACCTTC.

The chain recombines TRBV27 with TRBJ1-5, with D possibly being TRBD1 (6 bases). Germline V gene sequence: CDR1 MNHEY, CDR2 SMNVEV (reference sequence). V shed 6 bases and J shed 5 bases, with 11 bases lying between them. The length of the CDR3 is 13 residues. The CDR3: CASRPQGDQPQHF. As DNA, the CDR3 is TGTGCCAGCAGGCCACAGGGTGATCAGCCCCAGCATTTT.

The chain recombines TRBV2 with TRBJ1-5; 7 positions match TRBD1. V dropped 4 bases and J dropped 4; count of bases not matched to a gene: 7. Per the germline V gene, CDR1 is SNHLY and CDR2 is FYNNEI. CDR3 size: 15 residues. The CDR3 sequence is CASSVEQTGNQPQHF. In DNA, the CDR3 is TGTGCCAGCAGTGTGGAACAGACAGGGAATCAGCCCCAGCATTTT.

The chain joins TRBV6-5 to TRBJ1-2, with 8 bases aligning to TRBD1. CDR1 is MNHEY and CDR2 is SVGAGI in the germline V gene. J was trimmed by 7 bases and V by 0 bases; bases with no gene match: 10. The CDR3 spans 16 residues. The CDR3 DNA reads TGTGCCAGCAGTTACTCGATAGCAGGGGGCCTTGGTGGCTACACCTTC. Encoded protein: CASSYSIAGGLGGYTF.

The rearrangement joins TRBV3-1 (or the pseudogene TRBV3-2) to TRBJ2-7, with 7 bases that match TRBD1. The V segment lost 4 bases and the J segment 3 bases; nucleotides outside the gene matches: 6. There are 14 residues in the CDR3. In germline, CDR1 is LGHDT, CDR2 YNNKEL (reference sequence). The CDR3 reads CASSPRDSGYEQYF. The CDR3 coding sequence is TGTGCCAGCAGCCCCCGGGACAGTGGCTACGAGCAGTACTTC.

The CDR3 DNA follows: TGTGCCAGCAGCCCGGAGGCCACAGATACGCAGTATTTT. The encoded protein is CASSPEATDTQYF. The J gene is TRBJ2-3, the V gene TRBV5-8; possible D gene TRBD2, 5 bases. Germline CDR1 is SGHTS and CDR2 is YDEGEE. CDR3 length: 13 residues. V was cut by 4 bases and J by 2 bases, with 8 bases left in between.

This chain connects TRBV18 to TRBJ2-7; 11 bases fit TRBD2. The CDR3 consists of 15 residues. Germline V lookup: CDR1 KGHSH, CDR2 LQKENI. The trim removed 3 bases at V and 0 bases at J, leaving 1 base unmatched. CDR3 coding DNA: TGTGCCAGCTCACCTACTAGCGGGAGCTCCTACGAGCAGTACTTC. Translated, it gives CASSPTSGSSYEQYF.

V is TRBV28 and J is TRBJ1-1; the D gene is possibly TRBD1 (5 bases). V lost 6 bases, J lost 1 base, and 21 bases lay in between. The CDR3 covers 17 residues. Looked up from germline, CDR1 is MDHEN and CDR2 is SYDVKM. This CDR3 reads CASRSVYGGGANTEAFF. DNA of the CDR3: TGTGCCAGCAGGAGTGTCTATGGGGGAGGGGCGAACACTGAAGCTTTCTTT.

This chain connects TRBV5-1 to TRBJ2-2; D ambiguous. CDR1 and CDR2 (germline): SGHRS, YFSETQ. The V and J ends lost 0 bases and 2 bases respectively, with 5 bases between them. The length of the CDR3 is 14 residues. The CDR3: CASSLVGNTGELFF. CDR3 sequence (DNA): TGCGCCAGCAGCTTGGTGGGCAACACCGGGGAGCTGTTTTTT.

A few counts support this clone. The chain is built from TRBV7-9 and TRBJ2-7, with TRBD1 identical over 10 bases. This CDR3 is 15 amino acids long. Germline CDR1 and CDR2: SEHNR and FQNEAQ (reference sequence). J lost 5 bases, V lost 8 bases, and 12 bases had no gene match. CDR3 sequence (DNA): TGTGCCAGCGACCCCTCCGGGACAGGGGCCCACGAGCAGTACTTC. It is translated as CASDPSGTGAHEQYF.

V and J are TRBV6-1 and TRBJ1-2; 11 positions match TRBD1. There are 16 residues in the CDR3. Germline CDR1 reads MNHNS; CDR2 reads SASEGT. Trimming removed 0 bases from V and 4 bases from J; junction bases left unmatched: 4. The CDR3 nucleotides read TGTGCCAGCAGTGAAGCGGGACAGGGGGTTTTCTATGGCTACACCTTC. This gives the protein CASSEAGQGVFYGYTF.

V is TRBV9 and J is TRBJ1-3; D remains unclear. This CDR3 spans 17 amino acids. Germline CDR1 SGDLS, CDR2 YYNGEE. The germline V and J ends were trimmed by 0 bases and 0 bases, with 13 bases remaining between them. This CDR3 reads CASSVASGGSSGNTIYF. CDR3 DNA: TGTGCCAGCAGCGTAGCTAGCGGAGGGAGCTCTGGAAACACCATATATTTT.

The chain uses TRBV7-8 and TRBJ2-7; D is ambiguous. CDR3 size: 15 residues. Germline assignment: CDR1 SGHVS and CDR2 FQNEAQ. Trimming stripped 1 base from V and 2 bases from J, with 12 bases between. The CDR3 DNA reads TGTGCCAGCAGCTTAGAGGGTAGAGTAACCTACGAGCAGTACTTC. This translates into CASSLEGRVTYEQYF.

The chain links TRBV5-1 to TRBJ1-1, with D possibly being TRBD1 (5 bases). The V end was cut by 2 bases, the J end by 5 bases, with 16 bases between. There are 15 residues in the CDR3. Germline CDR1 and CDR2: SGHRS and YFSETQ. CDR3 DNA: TGCGCCAGCAGCTTCTCGGGGGAGAGGTCAACTGAAGCTTTCTTT. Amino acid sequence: CASSFSGERSTEAFF.